This TCR beta chain was profiled in a study of T cell responses to AZD1222 COVID-19 vaccine. Study findings and constraints: Reports say nearly half of spike-specific TCRs go after unmutated variant regions.

To note about this clone: Its cognate antigen is unknown.

The protocol was immunoSEQ multiplex PCR, while the TCRdb copy is restricted to in-frame clones and leaves out a portion. The sample shows about 160,000 clones, approximately 91% of them seen only once. The TCR was taken from an adult in good health. The sequencing used peripheral blood, collected on day 0 of AZD1222 vaccination.

The CDR3 sequence: CASSESGTGAHEQYF. DNA for the CDR3: TGTGCCAGCAGTGAGTCCGGGACAGGGGCCCACGAGCAGTACTTC. The chain recombines TRBV2 with TRBJ2-7; TRBD1 agrees at 10 bases. V lost 3 bases and J lost 5; bases outside the gene matches: 7. Germline CDR1 reads SNHLY; CDR2 reads FYNNEI. This CDR3 comprises 15 residues.